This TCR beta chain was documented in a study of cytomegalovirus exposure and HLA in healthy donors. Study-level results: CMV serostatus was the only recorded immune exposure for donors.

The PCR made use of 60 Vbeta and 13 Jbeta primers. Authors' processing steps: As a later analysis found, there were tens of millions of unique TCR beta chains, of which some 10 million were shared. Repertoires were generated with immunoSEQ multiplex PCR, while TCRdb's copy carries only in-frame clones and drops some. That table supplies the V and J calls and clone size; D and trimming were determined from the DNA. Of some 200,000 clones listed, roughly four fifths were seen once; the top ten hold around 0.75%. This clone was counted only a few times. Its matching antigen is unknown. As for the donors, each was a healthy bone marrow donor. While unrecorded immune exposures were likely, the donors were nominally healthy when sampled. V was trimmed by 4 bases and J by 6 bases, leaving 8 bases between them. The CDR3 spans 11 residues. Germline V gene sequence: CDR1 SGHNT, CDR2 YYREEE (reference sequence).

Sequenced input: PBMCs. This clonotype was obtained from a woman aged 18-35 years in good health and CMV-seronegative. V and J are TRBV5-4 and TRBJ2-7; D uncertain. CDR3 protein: CASSETGEQYF. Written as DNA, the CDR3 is TGTGCCAGCAGCGAAACTGGCGAGCAGTACTTC.